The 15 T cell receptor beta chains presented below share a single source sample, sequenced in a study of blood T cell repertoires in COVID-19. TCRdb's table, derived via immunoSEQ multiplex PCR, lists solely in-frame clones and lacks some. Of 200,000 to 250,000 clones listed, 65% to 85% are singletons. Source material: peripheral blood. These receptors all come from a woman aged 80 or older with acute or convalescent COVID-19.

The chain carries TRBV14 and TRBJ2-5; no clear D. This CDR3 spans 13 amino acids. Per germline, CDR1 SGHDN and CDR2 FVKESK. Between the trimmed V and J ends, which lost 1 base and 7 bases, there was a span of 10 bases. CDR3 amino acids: CASSQASPLTQYF. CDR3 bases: TGTGCCAGCAGCCAAGCGAGTCCGCTGACCCAGTACTTC.

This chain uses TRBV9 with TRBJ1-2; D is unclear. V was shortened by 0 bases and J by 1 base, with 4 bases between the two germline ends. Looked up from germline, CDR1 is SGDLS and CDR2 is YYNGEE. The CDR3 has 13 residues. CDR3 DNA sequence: TGTGCCAGCAGCGTAGACAGTAACTATGGCTACACCTTC. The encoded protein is CASSVDSNYGYTF.

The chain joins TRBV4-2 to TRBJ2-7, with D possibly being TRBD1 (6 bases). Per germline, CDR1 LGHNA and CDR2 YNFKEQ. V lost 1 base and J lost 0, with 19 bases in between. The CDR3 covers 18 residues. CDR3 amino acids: CASSQGATGSTTSYEQYF. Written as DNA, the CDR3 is TGTGCCAGCAGCCAAGGCGCGACAGGTTCCACTACCTCCTACGAGCAGTACTTC.

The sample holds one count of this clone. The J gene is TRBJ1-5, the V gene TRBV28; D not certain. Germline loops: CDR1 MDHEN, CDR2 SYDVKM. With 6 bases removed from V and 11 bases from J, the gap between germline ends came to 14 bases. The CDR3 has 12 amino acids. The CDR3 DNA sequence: TGTGCCAGCAGCCCCAACCACGCGGCCCAGCATTTT. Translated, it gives CASSPNHAAQHF.

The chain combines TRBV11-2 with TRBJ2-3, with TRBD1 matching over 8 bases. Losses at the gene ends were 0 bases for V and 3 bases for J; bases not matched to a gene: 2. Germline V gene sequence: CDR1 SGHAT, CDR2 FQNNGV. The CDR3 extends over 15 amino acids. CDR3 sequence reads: CASSLDRGRTDTQYF. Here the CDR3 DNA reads TGTGCCAGCAGCTTAGACAGGGGGCGGACAGATACGCAGTATTTT.

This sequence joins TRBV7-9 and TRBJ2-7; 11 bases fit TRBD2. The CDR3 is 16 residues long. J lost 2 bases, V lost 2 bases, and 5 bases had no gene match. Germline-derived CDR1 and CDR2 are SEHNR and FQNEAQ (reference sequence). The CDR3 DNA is TGTGCCAGCAGCTTACCTGGGACTAGCGGCGCCTACGAGCAGTACTTC. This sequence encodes CASSLPGTSGAYEQYF. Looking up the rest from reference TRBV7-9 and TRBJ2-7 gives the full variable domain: DTGVSQNPRHKITKRGQNVTFRCDPISEHNRLYWYRQTLGQGPEFLTYFQNEAQLEKSRLLSDRFSAERPKGSFSTLEIQRTEQGDSAMYLCASSLPGTSGAYEQYFGPGTRLTVT.

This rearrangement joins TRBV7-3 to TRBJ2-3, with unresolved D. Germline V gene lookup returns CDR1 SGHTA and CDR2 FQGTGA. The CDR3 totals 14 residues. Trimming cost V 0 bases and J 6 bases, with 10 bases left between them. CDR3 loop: CASSLTAASDTQYF. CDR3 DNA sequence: TGTGCCAGCAGCTTAACAGCCGCCTCGGATACGCAGTATTTT.

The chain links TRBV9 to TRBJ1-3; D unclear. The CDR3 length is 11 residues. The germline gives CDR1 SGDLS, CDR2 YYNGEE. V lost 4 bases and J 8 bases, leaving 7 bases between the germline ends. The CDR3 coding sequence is TGTGCCAGCAGCAACGAGTACACCATATATTTT. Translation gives CASSNEYTIYF.

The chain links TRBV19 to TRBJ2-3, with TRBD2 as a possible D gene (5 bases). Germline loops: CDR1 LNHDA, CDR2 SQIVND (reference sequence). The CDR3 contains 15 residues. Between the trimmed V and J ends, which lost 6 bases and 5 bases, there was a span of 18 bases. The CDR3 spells CASRAVFGGGDTQYF. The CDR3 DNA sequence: TGTGCCAGTAGGGCCGTTTTTGGAGGTGGAGATACGCAGTATTTT.

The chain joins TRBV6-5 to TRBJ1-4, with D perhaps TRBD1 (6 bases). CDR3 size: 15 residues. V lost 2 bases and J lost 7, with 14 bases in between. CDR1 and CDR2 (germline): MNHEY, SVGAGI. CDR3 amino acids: CASSYDPQDSEKLFF. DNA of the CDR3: TGTGCCAGCAGTTACGACCCACAGGACAGTGAAAAACTGTTTTTT.

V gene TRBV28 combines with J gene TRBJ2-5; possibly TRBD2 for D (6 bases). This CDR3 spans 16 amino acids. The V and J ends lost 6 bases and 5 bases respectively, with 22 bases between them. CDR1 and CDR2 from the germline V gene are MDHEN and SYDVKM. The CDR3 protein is CASSSLGGKREETQYF. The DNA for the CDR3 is TGTGCCAGCAGCAGCCTTGGGGGGAAACGGGAGGAGACCCAGTACTTC.

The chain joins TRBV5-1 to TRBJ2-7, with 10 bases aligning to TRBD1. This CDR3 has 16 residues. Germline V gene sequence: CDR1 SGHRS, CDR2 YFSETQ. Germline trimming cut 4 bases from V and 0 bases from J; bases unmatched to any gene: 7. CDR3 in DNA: TGCGCCAGCAGCCAAGGACAGGGGGGCTACTCCTACGAGCAGTACTTC. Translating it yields CASSQGQGGYSYEQYF.

In DNA form, the CDR3 reads TGTGCCAGCACCCCCGACTCGGGGGGGTATCAGCCCCAGCATTTT. This encodes CASTPDSGGYQPQHF. V is TRBV7-2 and J is TRBJ1-5; maybe TRBD1 (5 bases). Germline CDR1 and CDR2: SGHTA and FQGNSA. Trimming cost V 7 bases and J 5 bases, with 18 bases left between them. This CDR3 has 15 residues.

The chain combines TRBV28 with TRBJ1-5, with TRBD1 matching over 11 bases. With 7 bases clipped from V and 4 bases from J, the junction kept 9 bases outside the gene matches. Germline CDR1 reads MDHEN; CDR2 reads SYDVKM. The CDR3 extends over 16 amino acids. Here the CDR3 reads CASIRTGGIVNQPQHF. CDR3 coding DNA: TGTGCCAGCATAAGGACAGGGGGCATTGTAAATCAGCCCCAGCATTTT.

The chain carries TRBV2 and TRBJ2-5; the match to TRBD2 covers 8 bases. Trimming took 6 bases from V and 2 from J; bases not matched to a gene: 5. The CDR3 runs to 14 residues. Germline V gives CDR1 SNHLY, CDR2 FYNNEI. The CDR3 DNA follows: TGTGCCAGCAGGCGTCGGGGGGGACAAGAGACCCAGTACTTC. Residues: CASRRRGGQETQYF.